This entry is about one TCR beta chain. Its antigen is unidentified. This specimen comes from a study of cytomegalovirus exposure and HLA in healthy donors. The PCR had 60 Vbeta and 13 Jbeta primers. Profiled with immunoSEQ multiplex PCR; TCRdb holds only in-frame clones, not every one. The data contain around 250,000 clones, about 93% of them singletons. Germline CDR1 SGHRS, CDR2 YFSETQ. This CDR3 has 15 residues. The germline V and J ends were trimmed by 1 base and 0 bases, with 11 bases remaining between them. Study-wide points: The authors confirmed in vitro that three CMV-associated chains were specific for CMV antigens. Previous analysis showed most TCR beta V segments were productive about 87% or about 30% of the time. Later analysis demonstrated an association between a missense DCLRE1C variant and TCR beta V- and J-gene trimming.

Sequenced input: PBMCs. This TCR came from a girl under 10 years old in good health and CMV-seronegative. The V call is TRBV5-1, the J call TRBJ2-7, with a tentative D call TRBD2 (7 bases). The CDR3 loop is CASSLRGAPSYEQYF. The CDR3 DNA follows: TGCGCCAGCAGCTTGCGGGGGGCCCCCTCCTACGAGCAGTACTTC.